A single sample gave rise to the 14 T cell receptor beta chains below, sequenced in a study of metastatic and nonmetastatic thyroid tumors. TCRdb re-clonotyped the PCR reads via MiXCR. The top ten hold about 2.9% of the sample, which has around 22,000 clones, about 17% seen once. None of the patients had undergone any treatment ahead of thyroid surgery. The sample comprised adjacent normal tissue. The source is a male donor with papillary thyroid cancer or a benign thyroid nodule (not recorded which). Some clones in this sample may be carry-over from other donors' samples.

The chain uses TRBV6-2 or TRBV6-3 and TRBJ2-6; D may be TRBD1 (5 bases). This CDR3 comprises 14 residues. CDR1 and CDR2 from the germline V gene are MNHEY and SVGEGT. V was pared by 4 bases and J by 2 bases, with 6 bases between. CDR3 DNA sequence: TGTGCCAGCAGTTGGACAACTGGGGCCAACGTCCTGACTTTC. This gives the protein CASSWTTGANVLTF.

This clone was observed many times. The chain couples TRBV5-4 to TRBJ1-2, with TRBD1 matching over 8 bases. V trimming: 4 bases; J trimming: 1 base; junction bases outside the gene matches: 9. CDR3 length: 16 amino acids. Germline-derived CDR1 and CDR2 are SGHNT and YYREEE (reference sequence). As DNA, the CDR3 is TGTGCCAGCAGCACGGCCGGACAGGGAGGTAACTATGGCTACACCTTC. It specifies CASSTAGQGGNYGYTF.

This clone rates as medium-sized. DNA for the CDR3: TGTGCCAGCAAGGGGGGGAGAACTAATGAAAAACTGTTTTTT. Translating gives CASKGGRTNEKLFF. The chain recombines TRBV6-1 with TRBJ1-4; a possible D gene is TRBD1 (6 bases). CDR3 length: 14 amino acids. Per germline, CDR1 MNHNS and CDR2 SASEGT. V was trimmed by 7 bases and J by 1 base, leaving 10 bases between them.

In DNA, the CDR3 is TGCAGTGCTAGAGGACCTAAGAGCGGGAGGGCCGGTGAGCAGTTCTTC. Translation: CSARGPKSGRAGEQFF. The chain has TRBV20-1 and TRBJ2-1; TRBD2 matches at 10 bases. There are 16 residues in the CDR3. Germline CDR1 and CDR2: DFQATT and SNEGSKA (reference sequence). The junction had 12 bases not matched to a gene; V was cut back by 1 base and J by 9 bases.

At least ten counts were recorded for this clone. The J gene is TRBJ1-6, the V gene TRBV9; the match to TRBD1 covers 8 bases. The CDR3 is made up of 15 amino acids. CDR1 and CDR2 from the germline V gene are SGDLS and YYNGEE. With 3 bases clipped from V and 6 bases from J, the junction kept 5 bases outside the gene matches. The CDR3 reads CASSGPGQANSPLHF. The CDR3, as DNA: TGTGCCAGCAGCGGTCCGGGACAGGCTAATTCACCCCTCCACTTT.

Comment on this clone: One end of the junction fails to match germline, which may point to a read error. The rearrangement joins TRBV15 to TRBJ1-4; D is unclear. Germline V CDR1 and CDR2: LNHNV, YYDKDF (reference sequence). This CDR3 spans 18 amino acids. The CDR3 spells CPTSRDLWPQPRNEKLFF. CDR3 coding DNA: TGTCCCACCAGCAGAGATCTTTGGCCCCAGCCGCGTAATGAAAAACTGTTTTTT.

This chain's CDR3 is CASTLGQSYEQYF. CDR3 sequence (DNA): TGTGCCAGCACTTTAGGACAAAGCTACGAGCAGTACTTC. The chain uses TRBV6-1 and TRBJ2-7; D might be TRBD1 (5 bases). This CDR3 contains 13 residues. Trimming removed 7 bases from V and 3 bases from J, with 13 bases in between. The germline CDR1 and CDR2 sequences are MNHNS and SASEGT.

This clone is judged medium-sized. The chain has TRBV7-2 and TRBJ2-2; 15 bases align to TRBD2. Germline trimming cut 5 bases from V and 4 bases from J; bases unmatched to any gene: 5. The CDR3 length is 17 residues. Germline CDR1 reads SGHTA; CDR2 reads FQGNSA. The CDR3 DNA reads TGTGCCAGCAGCCGGACTAGCGGGAGGGCGGCCACCGGGGAGCTGTTTTTT. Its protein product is CASSRTSGRAATGELFF.

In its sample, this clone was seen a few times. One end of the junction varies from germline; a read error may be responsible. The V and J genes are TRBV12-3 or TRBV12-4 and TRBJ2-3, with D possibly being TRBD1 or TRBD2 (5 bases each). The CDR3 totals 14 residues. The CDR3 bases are TGTGCCAGCAGTTTGGCGGAGGACACATATACGCAGTATTTT. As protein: CASSLAEDTYTQYF.

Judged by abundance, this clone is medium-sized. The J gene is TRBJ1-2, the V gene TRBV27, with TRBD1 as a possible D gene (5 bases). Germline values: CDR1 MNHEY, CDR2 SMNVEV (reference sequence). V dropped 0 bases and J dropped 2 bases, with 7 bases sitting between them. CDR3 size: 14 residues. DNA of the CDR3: TGTGCCAGCAGTTTATCCCAGGGCAACTATGGCTACACCTTC. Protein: CASSLSQGNYGYTF.

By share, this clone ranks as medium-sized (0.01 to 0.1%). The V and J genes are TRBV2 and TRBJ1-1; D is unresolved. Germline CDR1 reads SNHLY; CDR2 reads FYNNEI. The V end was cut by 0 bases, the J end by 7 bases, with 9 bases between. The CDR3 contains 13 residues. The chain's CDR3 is CASSEALGGEAFF. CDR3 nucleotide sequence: TGTGCCAGCAGTGAAGCGCTGGGCGGTGAAGCTTTCTTT.

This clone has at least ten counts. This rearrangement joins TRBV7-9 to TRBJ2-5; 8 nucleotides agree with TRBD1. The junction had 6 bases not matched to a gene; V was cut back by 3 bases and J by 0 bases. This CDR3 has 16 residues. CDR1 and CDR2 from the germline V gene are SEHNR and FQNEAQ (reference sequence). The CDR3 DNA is TGTGCCAGCAGCTTGTTGGGACAGGTGAACCAAGAGACCCAGTACTTC. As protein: CASSLLGQVNQETQYF.

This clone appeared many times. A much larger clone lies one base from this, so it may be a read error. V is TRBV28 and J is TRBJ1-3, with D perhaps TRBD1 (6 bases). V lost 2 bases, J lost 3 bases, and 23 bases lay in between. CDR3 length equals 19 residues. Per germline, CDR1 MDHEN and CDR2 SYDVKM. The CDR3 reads CASSLVNPGRGANGNTIYF. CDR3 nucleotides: TGTGCCAGCAGTTTAGTAAATCCGGGACGGGGGGCAAATGGAAACACCATATATTTT.

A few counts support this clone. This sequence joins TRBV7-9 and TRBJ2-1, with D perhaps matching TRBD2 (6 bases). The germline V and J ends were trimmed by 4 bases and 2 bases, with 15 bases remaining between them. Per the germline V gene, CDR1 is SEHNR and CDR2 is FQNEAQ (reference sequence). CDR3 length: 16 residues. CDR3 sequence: CASSSPRGITYNEQFF. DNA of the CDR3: TGTGCCAGCAGCTCCCCCCGGGGGATCACCTACAATGAGCAGTTCTTC.